This T cell receptor beta chain was retrieved from a study of sequential checkpoint blockade in melanoma. Turning to the study itself: Randomization was 1:1 between first-line nivolumab→ipilimumab and ipilimumab→nivolumab. DNA from 91 pretreatment tumor samples underwent TCRβ immunosequencing. Findings and caveats of the study: Mutational load did not correlate with tumor T-cell fraction or clonality.

Points on this clone: Antigen: not known.

Libraries were prepared by immunoSEQ multiplex PCR; TCRdb keeps only in-frame clonotypes and omits some of them. The table lists about 3,700 clones, 20% to 25% of them singletons. Regarding treatment: randomized to nivolumab then ipilimumab (arm A) or the reverse (arm B). Germline CDR1 SGHRS, CDR2 YFSETQ. The J segment lost 4 bases and the V segment lost 3 bases, leaving 13 bases of the junction unmatched. This CDR3 is built from 18 residues. The sequence derives from a human donor with melanoma. The V call is TRBV5-1, the J call TRBJ1-1; 12 bases map to TRBD1. The sequencing here drew on tumor tissue (inferred from file names), taken from a patient given nivolumab and ipilimumab in sequence. The CDR3 region is CASSSGTGGGLLGTEAFF. The CDR3 DNA is TGCGCCAGCAGCTCCGGGACAGGGGGCGGCCTCCTGGGCACTGAAGCTTTCTTT.